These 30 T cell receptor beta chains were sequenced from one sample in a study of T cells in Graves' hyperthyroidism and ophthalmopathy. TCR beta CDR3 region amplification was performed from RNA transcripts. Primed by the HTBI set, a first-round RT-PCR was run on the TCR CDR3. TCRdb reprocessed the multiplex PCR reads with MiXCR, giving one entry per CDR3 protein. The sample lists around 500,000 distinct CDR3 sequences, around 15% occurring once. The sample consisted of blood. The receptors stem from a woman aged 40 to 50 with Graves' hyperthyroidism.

CDR3 protein: CASSPASGMSSDTQYF. CDR3 nucleotides: TGCGCCAGCAGCCCCGCTAGCGGGATGTCGTCAGATACGCAGTATTTT. The genes are TRBV5-1 and TRBJ2-3, with 9 bases aligning to TRBD2. The CDR3 runs to 16 residues. Germline lookup yields CDR1 SGHRS and CDR2 YFSETQ. The V and J ends lost 4 bases and 4 bases, in that order; junction bases with no gene match: 10.

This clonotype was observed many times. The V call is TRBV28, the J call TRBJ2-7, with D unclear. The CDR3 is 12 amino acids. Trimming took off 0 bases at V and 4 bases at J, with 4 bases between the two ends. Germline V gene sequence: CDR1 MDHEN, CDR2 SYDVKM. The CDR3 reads CASSLWTYEQYF. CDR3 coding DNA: TGTGCCAGCAGTTTATGGACTTACGAGCAGTACTTC. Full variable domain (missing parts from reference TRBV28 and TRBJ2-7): DVKVTQSSRYLVKRTGEKVFLECVQDMDHENMFWYRQDPGLGLRLIYFSYDVKMKEKGDIPEGYSVSREKKERFSLILESASTNQTSMYLCASSLWTYEQYFGPGTRLTVT.

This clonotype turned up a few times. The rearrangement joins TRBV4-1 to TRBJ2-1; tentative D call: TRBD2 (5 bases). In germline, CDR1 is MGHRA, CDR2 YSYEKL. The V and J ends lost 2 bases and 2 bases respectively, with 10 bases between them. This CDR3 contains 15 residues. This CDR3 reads CASSQFSGTYNEQFF. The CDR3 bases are TGCGCCAGCAGCCAATTCTCCGGGACCTACAATGAGCAGTTCTTC.

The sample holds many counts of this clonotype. The CDR3 sequence: CASSLQDTNTEAFF. CDR3 coding DNA: TGTGCCAGCAGTCTCCAGGACACCAACACTGAAGCTTTCTTT. V and J are TRBV12-3 or TRBV12-4 and TRBJ1-1; a weak D match, TRBD1 (5 bases). The CDR3 covers 14 residues. The V and J ends lost 5 bases and 2 bases respectively, with 12 bases between them.

CDR3 in DNA: TGTGCCAGCACCAAAGGACAGGGATCAGATACGCAGTATTTT. Translated: CASTKGQGSDTQYF. The rearrangement uses TRBV12-3 or TRBV12-4 and TRBJ2-3; 8 nucleotides line up with TRBD1. The CDR3 is 14 amino acids. The junction had 7 bases not matched to a gene; V was cut back by 7 bases and J by 4 bases.

The CDR3 loop reads CAWSVPAREQFF. In DNA, the CDR3 is TGTGCCTGGAGTGTACCGGCCCGAGAGCAGTTCTTC. The V gene is TRBV30, the J gene TRBJ2-1; no firm D call. There are 12 residues in the CDR3. The V gene's germline CDR1 is GTSNPN and CDR2 SVGIG (reference sequence). V was trimmed by 0 bases and J by 10 bases, leaving 10 bases between them.

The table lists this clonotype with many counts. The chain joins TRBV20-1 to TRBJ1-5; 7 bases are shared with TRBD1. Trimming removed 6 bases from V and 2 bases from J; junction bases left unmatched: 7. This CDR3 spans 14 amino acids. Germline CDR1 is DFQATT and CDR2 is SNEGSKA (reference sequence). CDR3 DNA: TGCAGTGCCTTACAGGGGTTAGGCAATCAGCCCCAGCATTTT. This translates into CSALQGLGNQPQHF.

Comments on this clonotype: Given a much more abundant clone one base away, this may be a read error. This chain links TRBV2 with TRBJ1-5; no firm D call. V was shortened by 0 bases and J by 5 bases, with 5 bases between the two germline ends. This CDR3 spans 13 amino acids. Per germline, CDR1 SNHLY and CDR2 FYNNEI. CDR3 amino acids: CASSEARDQPQHF. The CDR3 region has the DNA TGTGCCAGCAGTGAAGCGCGGGATCAGCCCCAGCATTTT. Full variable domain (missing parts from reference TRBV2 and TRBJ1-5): EPEVTQTPSHQVTQMGQEVILRCVPISNHLYFYWYRQILGQKVEFLVSFYNNEISEKSEIFDDQFSVERPDGSNFTLKIRSTKLEDSAMYFCASSEARDQPQHFGDGTRLSIL.

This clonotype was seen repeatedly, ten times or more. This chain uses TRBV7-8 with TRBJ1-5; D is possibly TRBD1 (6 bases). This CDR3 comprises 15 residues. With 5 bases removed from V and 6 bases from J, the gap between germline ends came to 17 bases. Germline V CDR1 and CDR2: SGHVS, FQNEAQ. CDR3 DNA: TGTGCCAGCAGCACCACCACAGGGATCGGTCAGCCCCAGCATTTT. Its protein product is CASSTTTGIGQPQHF.

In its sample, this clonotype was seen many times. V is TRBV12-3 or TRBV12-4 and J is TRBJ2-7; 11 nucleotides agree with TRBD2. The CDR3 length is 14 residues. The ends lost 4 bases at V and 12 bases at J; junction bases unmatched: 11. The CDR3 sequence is CASSYGLAGPRRYF. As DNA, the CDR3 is TGTGCCAGCAGTTACGGACTAGCGGGCCCTAGGCGGTACTTC.

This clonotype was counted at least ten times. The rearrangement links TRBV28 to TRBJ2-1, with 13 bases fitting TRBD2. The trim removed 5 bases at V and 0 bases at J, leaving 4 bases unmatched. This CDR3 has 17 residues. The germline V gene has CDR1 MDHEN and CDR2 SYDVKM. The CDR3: CASSTRTSGSSYNEQFF. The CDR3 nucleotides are TGTGCCAGCAGTACCCGGACTAGCGGGAGCTCCTACAATGAGCAGTTCTTC.

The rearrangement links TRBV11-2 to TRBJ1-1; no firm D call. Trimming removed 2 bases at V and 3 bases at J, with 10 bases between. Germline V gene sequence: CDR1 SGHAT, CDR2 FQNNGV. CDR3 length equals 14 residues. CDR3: CASSLKDGYTEAFF. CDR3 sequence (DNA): TGTGCCAGCAGCTTAAAAGACGGCTACACTGAAGCTTTCTTT. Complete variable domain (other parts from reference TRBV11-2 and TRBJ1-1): EAGVAQSPRYKIIEKRQSVAFWCNPISGHATLYWYQQILGQGPKLLIQFQNNGVVDDSQLPKDRFSAERLKGVDSTLKIQPAKLEDSAVYLCASSLKDGYTEAFFGQGTRLTVV.

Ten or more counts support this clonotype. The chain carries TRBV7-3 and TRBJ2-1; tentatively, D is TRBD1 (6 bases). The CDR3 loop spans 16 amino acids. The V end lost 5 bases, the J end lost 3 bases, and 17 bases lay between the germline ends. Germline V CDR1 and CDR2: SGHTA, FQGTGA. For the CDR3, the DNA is TGTGCCAGCAGCCTAGGACCGACAGGTCTCTACAATGAGCAGTTCTTC. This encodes CASSLGPTGLYNEQFF.

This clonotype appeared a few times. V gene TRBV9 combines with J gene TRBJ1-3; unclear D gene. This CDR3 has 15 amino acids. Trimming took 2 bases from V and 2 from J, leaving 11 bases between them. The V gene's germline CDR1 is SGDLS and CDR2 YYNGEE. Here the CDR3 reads CASSVAMTTGNTIYF. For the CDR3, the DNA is TGTGCCAGCAGCGTTGCTATGACAACTGGAAACACCATATATTTT.

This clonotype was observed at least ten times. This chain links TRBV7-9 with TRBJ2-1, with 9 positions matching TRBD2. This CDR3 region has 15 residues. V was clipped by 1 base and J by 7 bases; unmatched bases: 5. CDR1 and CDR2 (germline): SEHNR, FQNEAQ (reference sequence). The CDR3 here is CASSLEAGGRNEQFF. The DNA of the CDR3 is TGTGCCAGCAGCTTAGAAGCGGGAGGTAGAAATGAGCAGTTCTTC.

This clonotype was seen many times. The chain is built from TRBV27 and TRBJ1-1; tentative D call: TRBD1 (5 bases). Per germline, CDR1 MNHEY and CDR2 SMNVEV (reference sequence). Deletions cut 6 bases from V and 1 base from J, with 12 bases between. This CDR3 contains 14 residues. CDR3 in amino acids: CASSLLGENTEAFF. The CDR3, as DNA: TGTGCCAGCAGCCTTCTAGGGGAGAACACTGAAGCTTTCTTT.

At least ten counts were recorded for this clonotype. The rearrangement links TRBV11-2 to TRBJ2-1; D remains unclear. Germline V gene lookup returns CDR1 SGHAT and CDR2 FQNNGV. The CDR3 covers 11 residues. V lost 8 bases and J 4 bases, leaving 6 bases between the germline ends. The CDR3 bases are TGTGCCAGCGTCGGGTACAATGAGCAGTTCTTC. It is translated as CASVGYNEQFF.

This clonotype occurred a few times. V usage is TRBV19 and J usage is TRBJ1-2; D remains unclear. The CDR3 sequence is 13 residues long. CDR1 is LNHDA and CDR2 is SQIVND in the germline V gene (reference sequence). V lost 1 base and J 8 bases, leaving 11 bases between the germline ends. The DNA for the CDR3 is TGTGCCAGTAGTATAGGTCCATTCGACGGCTACACCTTC. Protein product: CASSIGPFDGYTF.

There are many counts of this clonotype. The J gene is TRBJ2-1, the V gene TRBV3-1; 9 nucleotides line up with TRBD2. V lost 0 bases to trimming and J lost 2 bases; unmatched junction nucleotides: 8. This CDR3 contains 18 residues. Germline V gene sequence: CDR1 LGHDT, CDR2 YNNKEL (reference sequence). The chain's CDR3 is CASSQDNLAGRAYNEQFF. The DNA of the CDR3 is TGTGCCAGCAGCCAAGATAACCTAGCGGGGAGGGCCTACAATGAGCAGTTCTTC.

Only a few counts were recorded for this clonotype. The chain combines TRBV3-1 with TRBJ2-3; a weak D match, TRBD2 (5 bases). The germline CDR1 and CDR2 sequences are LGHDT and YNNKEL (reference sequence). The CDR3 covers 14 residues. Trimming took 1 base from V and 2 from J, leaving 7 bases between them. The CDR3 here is CASSQAGSTDTQYF. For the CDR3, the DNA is TGTGCCAGCAGCCAAGCGGGATCCACAGATACGCAGTATTTT.

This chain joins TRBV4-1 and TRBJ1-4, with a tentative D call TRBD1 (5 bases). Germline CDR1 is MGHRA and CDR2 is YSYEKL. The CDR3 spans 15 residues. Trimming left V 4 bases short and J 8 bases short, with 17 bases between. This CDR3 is CASSPGTRVQEKLFF. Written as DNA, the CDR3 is TGCGCCAGCAGCCCGGGGACGAGAGTTCAAGAAAAACTGTTTTTT.

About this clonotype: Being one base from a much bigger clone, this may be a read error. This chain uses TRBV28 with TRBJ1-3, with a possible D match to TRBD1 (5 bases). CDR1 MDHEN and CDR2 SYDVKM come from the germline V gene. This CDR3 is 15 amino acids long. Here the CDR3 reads CASSNPEGSGDTIYF. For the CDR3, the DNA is TGTGCCAGCAGCAACCCGGAGGGGTCTGGAGACACCATATATTTT.

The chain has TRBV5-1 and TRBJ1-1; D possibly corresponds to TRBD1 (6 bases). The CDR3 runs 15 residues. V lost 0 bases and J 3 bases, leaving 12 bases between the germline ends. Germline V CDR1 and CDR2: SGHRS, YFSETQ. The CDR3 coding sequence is TGCGCCAGCAGCTTGGCTCCAGGGGCGGACACTGAAGCTTTCTTT. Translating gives CASSLAPGADTEAFF.

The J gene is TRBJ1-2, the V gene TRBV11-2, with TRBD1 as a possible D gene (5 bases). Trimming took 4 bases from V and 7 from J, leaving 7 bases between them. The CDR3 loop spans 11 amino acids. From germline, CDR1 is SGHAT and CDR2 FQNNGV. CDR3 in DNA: TGTGCCAGCAGCTGGGGGAGTGGCTACACCTTC. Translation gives CASSWGSGYTF. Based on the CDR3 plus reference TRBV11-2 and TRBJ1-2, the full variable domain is EAGVAQSPRYKIIEKRQSVAFWCNPISGHATLYWYQQILGQGPKLLIQFQNNGVVDDSQLPKDRFSAERLKGVDSTLKIQPAKLEDSAVYLCASSWGSGYTFGSGTRLTVV.

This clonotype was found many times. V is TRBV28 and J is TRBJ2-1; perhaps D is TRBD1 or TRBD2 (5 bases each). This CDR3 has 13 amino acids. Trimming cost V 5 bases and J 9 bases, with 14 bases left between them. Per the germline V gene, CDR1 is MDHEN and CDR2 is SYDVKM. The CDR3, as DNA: TGTGCCAGCAGTCCCCCGGAGAGGGGTGAGCAGTTCTTC. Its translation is CASSPPERGEQFF.

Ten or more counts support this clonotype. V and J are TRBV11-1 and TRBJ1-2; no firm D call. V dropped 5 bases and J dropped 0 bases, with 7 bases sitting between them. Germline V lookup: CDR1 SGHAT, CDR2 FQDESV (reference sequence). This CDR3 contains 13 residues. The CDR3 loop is CASSIDSNYGYTF. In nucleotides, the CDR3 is TGTGCCAGCAGCATAGACTCTAACTATGGCTACACCTTC.

The CDR3 DNA follows: TGTGCCAGCAGCAACCCGGGACAGGGTATCGAGCAGTACTTC. Amino acids: CASSNPGQGIEQYF. The J gene is TRBJ2-7, the V gene TRBV7-9; 9 bases fit TRBD1. Germline values: CDR1 SEHNR, CDR2 FQNEAQ (reference sequence). Germline trimming cut 5 bases from V and 6 bases from J; bases unmatched to any gene: 8. The CDR3 runs to 14 residues.

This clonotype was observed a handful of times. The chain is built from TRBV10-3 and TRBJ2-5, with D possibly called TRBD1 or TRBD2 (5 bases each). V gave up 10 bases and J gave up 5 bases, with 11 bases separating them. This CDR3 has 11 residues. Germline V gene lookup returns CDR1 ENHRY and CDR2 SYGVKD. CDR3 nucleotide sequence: TGTGCCACTATGGGGACGGAGACCCAGTACTTC. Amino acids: CATMGTETQYF.

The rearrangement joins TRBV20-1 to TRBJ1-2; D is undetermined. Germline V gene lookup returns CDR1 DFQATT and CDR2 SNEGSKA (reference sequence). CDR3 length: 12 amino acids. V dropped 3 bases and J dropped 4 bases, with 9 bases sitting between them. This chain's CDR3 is CSASREIYGYTF. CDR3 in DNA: TGCAGTGCTAGCCGGGAGATCTATGGCTACACCTTC.

CDR3 nucleotide sequence: TGTGCCAGCGGAACGACACAGGGGGAGCTTACTGAAGCTTTCTTT. Protein product: CASGTTQGELTEAFF. This sequence joins TRBV6-1 and TRBJ1-1, with 8 nucleotides matching TRBD1. Germline-derived CDR1 and CDR2 are MNHNS and SASEGT. Losses at the gene ends were 8 bases for V and 5 bases for J; bases not matched to a gene: 13. This CDR3 is built from 15 residues.